The 17 T cell receptor beta chains below were found in one sample sequenced in a study of shared clonotypes between healthy human individuals. Produced via immunoSEQ multiplex PCR; TCRdb's table is partial and in-frame only. The data show 950,000 to 1,100,000 clones, with about 75% seen just once and 1.4% to 1.5% held by the top ten. The sample comprised memory CD4+ T cells sorted from blood. Subset indicated: CD45RA-negative fraction. These receptors came from a man aged 18 to 29 in good health.

The V gene is TRBV6-5, the J gene TRBJ1-1; tentative D call: TRBD1 (6 bases). Per germline, CDR1 MNHEY and CDR2 SVGAGI. The CDR3 sequence is 14 residues long. Trimming pared 8 bases from V and 0 bases from J, leaving 13 bases between. CDR3: CASRAAGVNTEAFF. In DNA form, the CDR3 reads TGTGCCAGCCGAGCGGCAGGGGTGAACACTGAAGCTTTCTTT.

Regarding this clone: The same CDR3 can be traced to other DNA sequences in this sample. The CDR3 nucleotides read TGTGCCTGGAGTAAACCCGGGGGCGAGACCCAGTACTTC. Protein sequence: CAWSKPGGETQYF. The J gene is TRBJ2-5, the V gene TRBV30, with D perhaps assigned TRBD1 or TRBD2 (6 bases each). The CDR3 loop spans 13 amino acids. Germline assignment: CDR1 GTSNPN and CDR2 SVGIG (reference sequence). The V end was cut by 2 bases, the J end by 5 bases, with 12 bases between.

This clone was seen only a few times. The rearrangement uses TRBV20-1 and TRBJ2-3; D is ambiguous. The CDR3 is made up of 11 amino acids. Germline V gene sequence: CDR1 DFQATT, CDR2 SNEGSKA (reference sequence). With 5 bases removed from V and 8 bases from J, the gap between germline ends came to 11 bases. CDR3 nucleotide sequence: TGCAGTGCTCCCTCAGGTGGTACGCAGTATTTT. Its translation: CSAPSGGTQYF.

The chain uses TRBV27 and TRBJ2-6, with D unclear. The germline CDR1 and CDR2 sequences are MNHEY and SMNVEV (reference sequence). The CDR3 spans 15 residues. Trimming cost V 2 bases and J 4 bases, with 9 bases left between them. Here the CDR3 DNA reads TGTGCCAGCAGTTTAGCCGGTCGGGGGGCCAACGTCCTGACTTTC. Translated, it gives CASSLAGRGANVLTF.

This clone was picked up a small number of times. The chain is built from TRBV30 and TRBJ1-1; no clear D gene. V was shortened by 5 bases and J by 4 bases, with 14 bases between the two germline ends. Germline V gene data show CDR1 as GTSNPN and CDR2 as SVGIG (reference sequence). The CDR3 loop spans 13 amino acids. CDR3 residues: CAWARFRGTEAFF. In DNA, the CDR3 is TGTGCCTGGGCCCGCTTTCGGGGCACTGAAGCTTTCTTT.

The V call is TRBV12-5, the J call TRBJ1-3, with D perhaps TRBD1 (5 bases). Trimming took off 2 bases at V and 4 bases at J, with 9 bases between the two ends. The CDR3 has 14 residues. Germline assignment: CDR1 LGHNT and CDR2 FRNRAP. The CDR3 loop reads CASGLFGGGNTIYF. Here the CDR3 DNA reads TGTGCTAGTGGTTTGTTTGGGGGAGGAAACACCATATATTTT.

The gene calls are TRBV2 and TRBJ2-7; tentatively, D is TRBD2 (5 bases). CDR3 length: 15 amino acids. The V gene's germline CDR1 is SNHLY and CDR2 FYNNEI. Trimming shortened V by 3 bases and J by 1 base, and 13 bases separated the two germline ends. The CDR3 DNA reads TGTGCCAGCAGTGAGGAGGCCCCGGTATCCTACGAGCAGTACTTC. Its protein is CASSEEAPVSYEQYF.

This rearrangement joins TRBV7-2 to TRBJ1-6, with D possibly TRBD1 on 5 matching bases. Germline V gene sequence: CDR1 SGHTA, CDR2 FQGNSA. The CDR3 runs to 15 residues. Trimming left V 4 bases short and J 6 bases short, with 13 bases between. The CDR3 spells CASSSTGGVNSPLHF. CDR3 sequence (DNA): TGTGCCAGCAGCTCGACGGGAGGGGTTAATTCACCCCTCCACTTT.

This clone was seen only once. This chain connects TRBV9 to TRBJ2-7, with D hard to call. The V end lost 0 bases, the J end lost 2 bases, and 12 bases lay between the germline ends. Germline CDR1 SGDLS, CDR2 YYNGEE. The CDR3 consists of 15 residues. Here the CDR3 reads CASSVGYQTTYEQYF. The CDR3 region has the DNA TGTGCCAGCAGCGTAGGGTACCAAACTACCTACGAGCAGTACTTC.

The rearrangement uses TRBV2 and TRBJ2-3; D remains ambiguous. Trimming shortened V by 3 bases and J by 5 bases, and 9 bases separated the two germline ends. CDR1 is SNHLY, CDR2 FYNNEI, per germline. There are 13 residues in the CDR3. The CDR3 spells CASSEAEGDTQYF. For the CDR3, the DNA is TGTGCCAGCAGTGAGGCAGAAGGAGATACGCAGTATTTT. The whole variable domain, filled in from reference TRBV2 and TRBJ2-3, reads EPEVTQTPSHQVTQMGQEVILRCVPISNHLYFYWYRQILGQKVEFLVSFYNNEISEKSEIFDDQFSVERPDGSNFTLKIRSTKLEDSAMYFCASSEAEGDTQYFGPGTRLTVL.

The V and J genes are TRBV9 and TRBJ2-1, with D perhaps TRBD2 (5 bases). Trimming removed 6 bases at V and 0 bases at J, with 13 bases between. Germline lookup yields CDR1 SGDLS and CDR2 YYNGEE. The CDR3 is 15 amino acids. The CDR3 protein is CASNLSGSSYNEQFF. CDR3 bases: TGTGCCAGCAACCTAAGCGGAAGCTCCTACAATGAGCAGTTCTTC.

The chain is built from TRBV2 and TRBJ1-5; 9 bases align to TRBD1. CDR3 length: 16 amino acids. The V and J ends lost 1 base and 1 base, in that order; junction bases with no gene match: 2. CDR1 is SNHLY, CDR2 FYNNEI, per germline. Here the CDR3 reads CASSEGGTGSNQPQHF. CDR3 DNA: TGTGCCAGCAGTGAAGGGGGGACAGGGAGCAATCAGCCCCAGCATTTT.

The rearrangement links TRBV5-4 to TRBJ2-2; D is ambiguous. The length of the CDR3 is 12 residues. V gave up 6 bases and J gave up 6 bases, with 9 bases separating them. Per the germline V gene, CDR1 is SGHNT and CDR2 is YYREEE (reference sequence). The CDR3 DNA sequence: TGTGCCAGCAATCCGGACGCCGGGGAGCTGTTTTTT. It specifies CASNPDAGELFF.

About this clone: This may stem from a read error, because a much larger clone lies one nucleotide away. The sample has other DNA sequences that encode this CDR3 too. For the CDR3, the DNA is TGTGCCAGCAGCTTAGACGGGCAGCCCCAGCATTTT. Its protein is CASSLDGQPQHF. The chain has TRBV7-2 and TRBJ1-5; D is uncertain. The CDR3 contains 12 residues. CDR1 and CDR2 (germline): SGHTA, FQGNSA. V lost 1 base, J lost 7 bases, and 5 bases lay in between.

This clone was counted many times. At the DNA level, this CDR3 is encoded by other sequences in the same sample as well. The chain is built from TRBV5-1 and TRBJ2-6, with D possibly matching TRBD1 (6 bases). The V gene's germline CDR1 is SGHRS and CDR2 YFSETQ. The CDR3 loop spans 15 amino acids. Trimming removed 3 bases at V and 2 bases at J, with 9 bases between. The CDR3 sequence: CASSSGQPGANVLTF. Written as DNA, the CDR3 is TGCGCCAGCAGCTCTGGACAGCCTGGGGCCAACGTCCTGACTTTC.

This clone was detected a few times. The V call is TRBV6-1, the J call TRBJ1-1; the D gene is possibly TRBD1 (6 bases). Per germline, CDR1 MNHNS and CDR2 SASEGT. Deletions cut 6 bases from V and 1 base from J, with 15 bases between. The CDR3 spans 15 residues. For the CDR3, the DNA is TGTGCCAGCAGGACAGGCGACAGCGGGAACACTGAAGCTTTCTTT. It specifies CASRTGDSGNTEAFF.

J is TRBJ2-1 and V is TRBV5-6; TRBD2 agrees at 12 bases. CDR1 is SGHDT, CDR2 YYEEEE, per germline. The CDR3 sequence is 15 residues long. With V trimmed by 0 bases and J by 11 bases, 6 bases remained unmatched. CDR3 DNA: TGTGCCAGCAGCTTGGACCGACTAGCGGGAGCTAAGCAGTTCTTC. Its translation: CASSLDRLAGAKQFF.